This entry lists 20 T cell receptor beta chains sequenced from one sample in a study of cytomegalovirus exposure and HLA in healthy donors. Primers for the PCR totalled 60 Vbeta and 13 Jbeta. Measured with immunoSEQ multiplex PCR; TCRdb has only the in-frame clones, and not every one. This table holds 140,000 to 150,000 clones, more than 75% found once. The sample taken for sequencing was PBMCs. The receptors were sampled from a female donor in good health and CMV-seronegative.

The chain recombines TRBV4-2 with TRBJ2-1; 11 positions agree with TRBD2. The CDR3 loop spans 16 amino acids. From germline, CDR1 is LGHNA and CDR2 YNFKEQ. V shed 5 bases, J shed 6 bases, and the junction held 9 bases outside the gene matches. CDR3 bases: TGTGCCAGCAGCACCCTAGCGGGGGGCCCCCTCAATGAGCAGTTCTTC. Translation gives CASSTLAGGPLNEQFF.

CDR3 coding DNA: TGTGCCAGTATGGGACAGGGGGCGGGAAGGTCCTACAATGAGCAGTTCTTC. Residues: CASMGQGAGRSYNEQFF. V usage is TRBV19 and J usage is TRBJ2-1, with 12 bases fitting TRBD1. CDR1 is LNHDA and CDR2 is SQIVND in the germline V gene (reference sequence). The junction had 8 bases not matched to a gene; V was cut back by 7 bases and J by 1 base. The CDR3 loop spans 17 amino acids.

The CDR3 DNA follows: TGCGCCAGCAGCCGATCGGGCGGGGGGCAGAGTAACTATGGCTACACCTTC. This codes for CASSRSGGGQSNYGYTF. The chain combines TRBV5-1 with TRBJ1-2; D is possibly TRBD1 (6 bases). The CDR3 contains 17 residues. Trimming removed 4 bases at V and 1 base at J, with 20 bases between. Germline V lookup: CDR1 SGHRS, CDR2 YFSETQ.

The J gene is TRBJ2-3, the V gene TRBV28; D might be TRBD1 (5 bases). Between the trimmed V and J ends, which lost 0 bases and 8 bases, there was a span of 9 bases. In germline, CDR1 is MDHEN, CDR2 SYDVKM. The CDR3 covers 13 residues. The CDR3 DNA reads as TGTGCCAGCAGTTTATGGGGGCGAGGTACGCAGTATTTT. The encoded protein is CASSLWGRGTQYF.

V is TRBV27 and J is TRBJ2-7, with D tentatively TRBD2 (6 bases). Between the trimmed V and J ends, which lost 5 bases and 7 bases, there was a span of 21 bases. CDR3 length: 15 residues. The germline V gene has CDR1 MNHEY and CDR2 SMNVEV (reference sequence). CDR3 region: CASSPGTSGLREQYF. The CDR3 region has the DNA TGTGCCAGCAGTCCCGGGACTTCAGGACTAAGGGAGCAGTACTTC.

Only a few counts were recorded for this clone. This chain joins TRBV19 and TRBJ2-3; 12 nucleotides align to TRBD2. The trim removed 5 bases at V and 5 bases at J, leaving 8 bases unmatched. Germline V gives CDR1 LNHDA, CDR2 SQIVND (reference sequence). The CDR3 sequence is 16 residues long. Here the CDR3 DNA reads TGTGCCAGTAGTTCGCGGACTAGCGGGGCGGTAGATACGCAGTATTTT. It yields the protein CASSSRTSGAVDTQYF. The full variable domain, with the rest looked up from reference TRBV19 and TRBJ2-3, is DGGITQSPKYLFRKEGQNVTLSCEQNLNHDAMYWYRQDPGQGLRLIYYSQIVNDFQKGDIAEGYSVSREKKESFPLTVTSAQKNPTAFYLCASSSRTSGAVDTQYFGPGTRLTVL.

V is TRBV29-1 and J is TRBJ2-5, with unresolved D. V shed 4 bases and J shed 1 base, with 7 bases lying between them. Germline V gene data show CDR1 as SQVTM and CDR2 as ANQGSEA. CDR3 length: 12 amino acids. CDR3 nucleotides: TGCAGCGTTGGAGCAGGCCAAGAGACCCAGTACTTC. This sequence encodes CSVGAGQETQYF.

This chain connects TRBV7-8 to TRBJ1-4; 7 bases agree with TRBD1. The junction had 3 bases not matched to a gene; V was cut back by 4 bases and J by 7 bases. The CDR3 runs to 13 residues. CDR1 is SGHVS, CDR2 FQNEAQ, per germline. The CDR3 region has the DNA TGTGCCAGCAGCTCGACAGGGCGTGAAAAACTGTTTTTT. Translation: CASSSTGREKLFF.

The DNA of the CDR3 is TGTGCCAGCAGCGTGCTAGCGGGATCCTCAATCGATACGCAGTATTTT. Its protein is CASSVLAGSSIDTQYF. This rearrangement joins TRBV9 to TRBJ2-3; 9 bases map to TRBD2. Germline values: CDR1 SGDLS, CDR2 YYNGEE. CDR3 length equals 16 residues. V shed 2 bases, J shed 6 bases, and the junction held 10 bases outside the gene matches.

Written as DNA, the CDR3 is TGCGCCAGCAGCCAAGAGTTATGGGGACAGGGGTTTGCCGGGGAGCTGTTTTTT. This sequence encodes CASSQELWGQGFAGELFF. The chain couples TRBV4-3 to TRBJ2-2; the match to TRBD1 covers 10 bases. Germline V CDR1 and CDR2: LGHNA, YSLEER. The CDR3 consists of 18 residues. V gave up 0 bases and J gave up 6 bases; unmatched junction bases: 10.

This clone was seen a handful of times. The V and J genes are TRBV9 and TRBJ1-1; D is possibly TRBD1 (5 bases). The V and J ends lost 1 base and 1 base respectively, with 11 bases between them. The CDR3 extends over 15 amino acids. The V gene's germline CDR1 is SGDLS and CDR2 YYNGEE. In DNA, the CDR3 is TGTGCCAGCAGCGTACATACAGGATCGAACACTGAAGCTTTCTTT. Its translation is CASSVHTGSNTEAFF.

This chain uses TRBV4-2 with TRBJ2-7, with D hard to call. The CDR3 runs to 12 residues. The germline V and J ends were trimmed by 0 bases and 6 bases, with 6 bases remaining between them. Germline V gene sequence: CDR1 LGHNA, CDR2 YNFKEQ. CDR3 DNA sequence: TGTGCCAGCAGCCAAGATCTAGGCGAGCAGTACTTC. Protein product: CASSQDLGEQYF.

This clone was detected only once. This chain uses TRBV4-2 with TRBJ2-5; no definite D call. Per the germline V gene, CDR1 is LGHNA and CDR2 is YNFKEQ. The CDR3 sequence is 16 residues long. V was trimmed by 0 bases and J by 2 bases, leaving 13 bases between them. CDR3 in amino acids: CASSQDPGAGQETQYF. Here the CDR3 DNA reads TGTGCCAGCAGCCAAGATCCTGGCGCCGGGCAAGAGACCCAGTACTTC.

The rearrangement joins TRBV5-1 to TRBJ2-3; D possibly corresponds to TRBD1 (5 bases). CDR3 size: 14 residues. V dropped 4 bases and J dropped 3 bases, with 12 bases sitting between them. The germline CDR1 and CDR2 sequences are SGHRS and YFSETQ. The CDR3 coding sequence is TGCGCCAGCAGCCGTGGGGCCCAAACAGATACGCAGTATTTT. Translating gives CASSRGAQTDTQYF.

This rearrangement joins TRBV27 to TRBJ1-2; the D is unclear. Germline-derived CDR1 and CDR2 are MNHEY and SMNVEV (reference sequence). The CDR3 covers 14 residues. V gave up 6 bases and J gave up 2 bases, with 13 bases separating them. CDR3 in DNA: TGTGCCAGCAGCCGAACGGAGGGAAACTATGGCTACACCTTC. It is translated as CASSRTEGNYGYTF.

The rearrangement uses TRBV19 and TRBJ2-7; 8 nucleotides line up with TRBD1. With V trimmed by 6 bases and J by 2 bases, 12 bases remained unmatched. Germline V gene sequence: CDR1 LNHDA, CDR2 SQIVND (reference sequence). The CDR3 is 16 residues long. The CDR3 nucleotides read TGTGCCAGTAGCTCTCCAGGGGGCGTTAACCCCTACGAGCAGTACTTC. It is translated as CASSSPGGVNPYEQYF. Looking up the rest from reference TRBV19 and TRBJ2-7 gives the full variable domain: DGGITQSPKYLFRKEGQNVTLSCEQNLNHDAMYWYRQDPGQGLRLIYYSQIVNDFQKGDIAEGYSVSREKKESFPLTVTSAQKNPTAFYLCASSSPGGVNPYEQYFGPGTRLTVT.

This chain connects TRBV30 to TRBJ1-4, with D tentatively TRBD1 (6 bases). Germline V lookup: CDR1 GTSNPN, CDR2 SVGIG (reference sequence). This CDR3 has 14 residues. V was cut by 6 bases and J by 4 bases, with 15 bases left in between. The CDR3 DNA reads TGTGCCTGTCCTCGAAGGGGGAATAATGAAAAACTGTTTTTT. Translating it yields CACPRRGNNEKLFF.

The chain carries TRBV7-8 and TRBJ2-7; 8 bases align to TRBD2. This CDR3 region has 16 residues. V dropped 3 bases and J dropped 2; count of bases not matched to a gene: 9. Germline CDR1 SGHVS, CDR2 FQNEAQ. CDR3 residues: CASSLSPSGYTYEQYF. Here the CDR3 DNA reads TGTGCCAGCAGCTTGTCCCCTAGCGGGTATACCTACGAGCAGTACTTC.

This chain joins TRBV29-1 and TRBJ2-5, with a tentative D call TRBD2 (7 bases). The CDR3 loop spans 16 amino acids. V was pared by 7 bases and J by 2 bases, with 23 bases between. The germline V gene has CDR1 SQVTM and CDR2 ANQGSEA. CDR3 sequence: CSAGAQGGGLQETQYF. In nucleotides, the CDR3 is TGCAGCGCCGGGGCCCAAGGCGGGGGCCTTCAAGAGACCCAGTACTTC.

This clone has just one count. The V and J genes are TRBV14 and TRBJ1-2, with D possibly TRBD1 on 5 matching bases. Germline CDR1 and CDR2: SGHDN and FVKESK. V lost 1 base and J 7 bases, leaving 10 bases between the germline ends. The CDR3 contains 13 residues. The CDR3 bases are TGTGCCAGCAGCCAAGGGGGGGGTTCTGGCTACACCTTC. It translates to CASSQGGGSGYTF. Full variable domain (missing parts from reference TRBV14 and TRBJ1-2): EAGVTQFPSHSVIEKGQTVTLRCDPISGHDNLYWYRRVMGKEIKFLLHFVKESKQDESGMPNNRFLAERTGGTYSTLKVQPAELEDSGVYFCASSQGGGSGYTFGSGTRLTVV.